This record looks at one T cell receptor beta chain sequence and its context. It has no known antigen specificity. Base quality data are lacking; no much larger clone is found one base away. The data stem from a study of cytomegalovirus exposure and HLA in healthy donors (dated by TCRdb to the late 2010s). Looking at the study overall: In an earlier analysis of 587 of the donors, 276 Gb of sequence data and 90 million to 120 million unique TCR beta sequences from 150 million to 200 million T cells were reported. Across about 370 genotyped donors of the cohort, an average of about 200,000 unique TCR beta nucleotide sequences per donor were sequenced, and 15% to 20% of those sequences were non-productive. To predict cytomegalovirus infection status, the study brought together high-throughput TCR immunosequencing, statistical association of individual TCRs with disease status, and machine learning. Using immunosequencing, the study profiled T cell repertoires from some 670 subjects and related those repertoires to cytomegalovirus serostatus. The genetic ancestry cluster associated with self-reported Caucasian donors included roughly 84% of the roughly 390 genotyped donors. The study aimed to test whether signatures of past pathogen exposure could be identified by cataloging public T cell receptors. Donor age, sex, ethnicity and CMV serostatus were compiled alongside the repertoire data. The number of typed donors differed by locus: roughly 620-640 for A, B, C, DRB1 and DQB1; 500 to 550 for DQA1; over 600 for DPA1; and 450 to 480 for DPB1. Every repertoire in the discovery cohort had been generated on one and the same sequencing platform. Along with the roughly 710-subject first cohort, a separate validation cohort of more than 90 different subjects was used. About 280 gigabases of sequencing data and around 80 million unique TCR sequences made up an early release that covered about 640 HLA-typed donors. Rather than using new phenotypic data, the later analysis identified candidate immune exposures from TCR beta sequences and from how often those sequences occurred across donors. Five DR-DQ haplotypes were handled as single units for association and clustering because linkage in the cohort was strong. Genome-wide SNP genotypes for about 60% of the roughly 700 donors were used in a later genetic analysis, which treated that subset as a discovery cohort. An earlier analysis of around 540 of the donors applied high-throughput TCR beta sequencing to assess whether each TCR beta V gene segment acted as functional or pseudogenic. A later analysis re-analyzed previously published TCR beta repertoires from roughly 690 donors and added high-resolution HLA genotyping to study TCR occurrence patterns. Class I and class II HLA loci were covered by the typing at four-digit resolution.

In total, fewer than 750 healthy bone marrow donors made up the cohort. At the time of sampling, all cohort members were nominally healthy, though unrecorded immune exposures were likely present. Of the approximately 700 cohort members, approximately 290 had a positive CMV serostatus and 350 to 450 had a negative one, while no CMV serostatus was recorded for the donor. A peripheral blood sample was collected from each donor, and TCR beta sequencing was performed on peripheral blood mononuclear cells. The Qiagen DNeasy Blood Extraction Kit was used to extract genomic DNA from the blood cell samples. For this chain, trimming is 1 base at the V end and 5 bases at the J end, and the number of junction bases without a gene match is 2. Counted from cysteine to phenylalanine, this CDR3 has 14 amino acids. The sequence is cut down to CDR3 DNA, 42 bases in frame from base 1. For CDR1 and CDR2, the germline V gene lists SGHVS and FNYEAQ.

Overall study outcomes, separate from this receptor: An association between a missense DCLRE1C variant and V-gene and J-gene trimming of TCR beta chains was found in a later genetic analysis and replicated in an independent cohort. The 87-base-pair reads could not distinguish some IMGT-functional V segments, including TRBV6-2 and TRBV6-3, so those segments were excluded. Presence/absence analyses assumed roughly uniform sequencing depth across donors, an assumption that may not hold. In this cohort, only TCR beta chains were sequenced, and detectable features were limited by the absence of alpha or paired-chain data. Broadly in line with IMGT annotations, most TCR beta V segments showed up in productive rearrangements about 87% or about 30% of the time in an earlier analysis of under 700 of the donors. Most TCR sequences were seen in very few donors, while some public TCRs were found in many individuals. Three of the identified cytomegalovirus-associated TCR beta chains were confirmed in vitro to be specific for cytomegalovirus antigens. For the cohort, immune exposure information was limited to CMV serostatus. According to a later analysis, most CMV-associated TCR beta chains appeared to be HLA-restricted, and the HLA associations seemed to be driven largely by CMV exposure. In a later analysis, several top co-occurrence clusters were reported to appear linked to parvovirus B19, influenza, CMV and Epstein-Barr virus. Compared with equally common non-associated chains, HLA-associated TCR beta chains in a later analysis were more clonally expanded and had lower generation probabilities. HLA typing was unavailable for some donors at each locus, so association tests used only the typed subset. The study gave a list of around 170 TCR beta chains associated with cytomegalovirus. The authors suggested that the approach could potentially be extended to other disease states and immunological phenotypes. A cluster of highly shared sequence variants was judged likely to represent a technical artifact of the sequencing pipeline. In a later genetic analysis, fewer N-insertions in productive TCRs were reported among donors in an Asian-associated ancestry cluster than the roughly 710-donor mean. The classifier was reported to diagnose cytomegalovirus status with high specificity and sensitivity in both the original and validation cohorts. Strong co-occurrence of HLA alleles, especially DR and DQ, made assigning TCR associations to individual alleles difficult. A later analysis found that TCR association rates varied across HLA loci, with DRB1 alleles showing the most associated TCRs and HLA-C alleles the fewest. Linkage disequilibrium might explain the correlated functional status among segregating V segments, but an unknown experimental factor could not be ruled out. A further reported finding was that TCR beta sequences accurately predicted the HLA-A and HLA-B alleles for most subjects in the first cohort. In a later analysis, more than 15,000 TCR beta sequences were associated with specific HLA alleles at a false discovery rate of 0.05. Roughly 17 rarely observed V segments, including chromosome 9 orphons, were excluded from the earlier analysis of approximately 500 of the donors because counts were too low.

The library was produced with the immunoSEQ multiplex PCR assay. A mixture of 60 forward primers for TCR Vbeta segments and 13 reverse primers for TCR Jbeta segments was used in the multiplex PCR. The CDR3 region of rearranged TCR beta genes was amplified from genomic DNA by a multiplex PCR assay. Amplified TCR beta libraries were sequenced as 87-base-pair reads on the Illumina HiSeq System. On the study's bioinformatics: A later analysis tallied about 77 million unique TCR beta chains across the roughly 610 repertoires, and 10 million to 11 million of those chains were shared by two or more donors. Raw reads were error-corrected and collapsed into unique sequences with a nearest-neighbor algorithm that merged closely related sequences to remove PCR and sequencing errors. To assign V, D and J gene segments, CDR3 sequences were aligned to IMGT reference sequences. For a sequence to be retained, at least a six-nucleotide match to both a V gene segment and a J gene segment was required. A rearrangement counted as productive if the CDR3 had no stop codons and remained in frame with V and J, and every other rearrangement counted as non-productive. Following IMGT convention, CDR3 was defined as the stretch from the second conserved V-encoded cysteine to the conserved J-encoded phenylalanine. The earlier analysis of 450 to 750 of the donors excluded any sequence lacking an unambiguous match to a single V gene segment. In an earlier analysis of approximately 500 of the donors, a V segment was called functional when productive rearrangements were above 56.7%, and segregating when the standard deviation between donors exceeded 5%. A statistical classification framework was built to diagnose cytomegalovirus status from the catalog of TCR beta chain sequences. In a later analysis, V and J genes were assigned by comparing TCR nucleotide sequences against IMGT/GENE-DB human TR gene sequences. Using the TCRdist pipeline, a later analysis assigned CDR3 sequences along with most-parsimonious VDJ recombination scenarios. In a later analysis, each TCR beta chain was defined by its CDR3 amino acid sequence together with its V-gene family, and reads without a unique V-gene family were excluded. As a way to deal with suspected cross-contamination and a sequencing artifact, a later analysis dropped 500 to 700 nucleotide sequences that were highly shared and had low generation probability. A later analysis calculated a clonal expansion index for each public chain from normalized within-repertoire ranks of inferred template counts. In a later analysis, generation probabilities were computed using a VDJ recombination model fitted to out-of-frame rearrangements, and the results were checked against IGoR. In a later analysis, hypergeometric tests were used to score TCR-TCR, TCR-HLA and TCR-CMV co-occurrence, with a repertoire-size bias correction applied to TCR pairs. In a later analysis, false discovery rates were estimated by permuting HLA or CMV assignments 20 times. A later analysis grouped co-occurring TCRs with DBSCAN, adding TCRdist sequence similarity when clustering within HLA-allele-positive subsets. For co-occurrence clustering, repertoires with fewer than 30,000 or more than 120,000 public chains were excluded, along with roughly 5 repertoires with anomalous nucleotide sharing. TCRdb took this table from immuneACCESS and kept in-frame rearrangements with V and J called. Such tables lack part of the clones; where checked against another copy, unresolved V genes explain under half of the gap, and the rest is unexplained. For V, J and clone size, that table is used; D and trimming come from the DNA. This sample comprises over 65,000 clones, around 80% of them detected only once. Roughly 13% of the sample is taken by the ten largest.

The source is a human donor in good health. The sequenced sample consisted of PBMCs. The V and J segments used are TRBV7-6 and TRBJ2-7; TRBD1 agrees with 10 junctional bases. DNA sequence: TGTGCCAGCAGCTTAGATGGGACAGGGGACGAGCAGTACTTC. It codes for CASSLDGTGDEQYF.